These T cell receptor beta chains were read from a single sample in a study of response to subunit inactivated influenza vaccine. TCRdb re-called the RT-PCR reads with MiXCR, one entry per CDR3 protein. Of fewer than 550,000 distinct CDR3 sequences listed, 25% were seen once; the top ten hold under 2.5%. Specimen: CD4+ T cells sorted from PBMCs, collected about 5 days after vaccination. These receptors originate from a man in his fifties or sixties who received an inactivated influenza vaccine. The CDR3 runs from the conserved cysteine through the conserved F or W. A D gene is named only where the DNA matches it firmly. The size of a clone is reported for some rows only, either as once, few or many, or as a class for expanded clones.

clone_size: -; cdr3_length: 15; v_call: TRBV25-1; d_call: -; j_call: TRBJ1-4; cdr3_aa: CASKRTGRPNEKLFF; cdr3_nt: TGTGCCAGCAAACGAACAGGGAGGCCTAATGAAAAACTGTTTTTT
clone_size: -; cdr3_length: 12; v_call: TRBV29-1; d_call: -; j_call: TRBJ2-1; cdr3_aa: CSVEGGAREQFF; cdr3_nt: TGCAGCGTTGAGGGGGGGGCCCGTGAGCAGTTCTTC
clone_size: few; cdr3_length: 15; v_call: TRBV7-2; d_call: TRBD2; j_call: TRBJ2-1; cdr3_aa: CASNRRPGGINEQFF; cdr3_nt: TGTGCCAGCAACCGAAGACCGGGAGGAATAAATGAGCAGTTCTTC
clone_size: -; cdr3_length: 15; v_call: TRBV28; d_call: TRBD1; j_call: TRBJ2-5; cdr3_aa: CASSLPGTGEETQYF; cdr3_nt: TGTGCCAGCAGTTTACCCGGGACAGGGGAAGAGACCCAGTACTTC
clone_size: -; cdr3_length: 15; v_call: TRBV19; d_call: TRBD2; j_call: TRBJ2-1; cdr3_aa: CASSGLAGGPGEQFF; cdr3_nt: TGTGCCAGTAGTGGACTAGCGGGAGGGCCTGGTGAGCAGTTCTTC
clone_size: -; cdr3_length: 14; v_call: TRBV6-5; d_call: -; j_call: TRBJ1-5; cdr3_aa: CASSYSAGNQPQHF; cdr3_nt: TGTGCCAGCAGTTACTCCGCGGGGAATCAGCCCCAGCATTTT
clone_size: -; cdr3_length: 13; v_call: TRBV2; d_call: -; j_call: TRBJ2-1; cdr3_aa: CASTIGNYNEQFF; cdr3_nt: TGTGCCAGCACGATTGGCAACTACAATGAGCAGTTCTTC
clone_size: -; cdr3_length: 16; v_call: TRBV6-5; d_call: TRBD1; j_call: TRBJ2-7; cdr3_aa: CASSWTGTGGFYEQYF; cdr3_nt: TGTGCCAGCAGTTGGACCGGGACAGGGGGCTTCTACGAGCAGTACTTC
clone_size: -; cdr3_length: 14; v_call: TRBV6-5; d_call: -; j_call: TRBJ1-1; cdr3_aa: CASRYTGVGTEAFF; cdr3_nt: TGTGCCAGCAGATACACGGGGGTGGGCACTGAAGCTTTCTTT
clone_size: few; cdr3_length: 12; v_call: TRBV28; d_call: -; j_call: TRBJ1-6; cdr3_aa: CASSSGTKGLHF; cdr3_nt: TGTGCCAGCAGTTCCGGGACAAAAGGGCTCCACTTT
clone_size: -; cdr3_length: 18; v_call: TRBV4-2; d_call: TRBD2; j_call: TRBJ2-3; cdr3_aa: CASSQGGGAGASTDTQYF; cdr3_nt: TGTGCCAGCAGCCAAGGAGGAGGAGCGGGGGCCAGCACAGATACGCAGTATTTT
clone_size: -; cdr3_length: 17; v_call: TRBV11-3; d_call: TRBD2; j_call: TRBJ2-1; cdr3_aa: CASSPNRLAGGVNEQFF; cdr3_nt: TGTGCCAGCAGCCCAAACCGGCTAGCGGGAGGGGTAAATGAGCAGTTCTTC
clone_size: few; cdr3_length: 17; v_call: TRBV7-3; d_call: TRBD1; j_call: TRBJ2-5; cdr3_aa: CASSLTLGGDKVGTQYF; cdr3_nt: TGTGCCAGCAGCTTAACGTTAGGGGGCGATAAGGTCGGGACCCAGTACTTC
clone_size: few; cdr3_length: 14; v_call: TRBV5-1; d_call: TRBD1; j_call: TRBJ2-7; cdr3_aa: CASSVGQTTREQYF; cdr3_nt: TGCGCCAGCAGCGTGGGACAGACGACACGCGAGCAGTACTTC
clone_size: many; cdr3_length: 11; v_call: TRBV20-1; d_call: -; j_call: TRBJ2-3; cdr3_aa: CSARDRRAQYF; cdr3_nt: TGCAGTGCTAGAGATAGGCGGGCCCAGTATTTT
clone_size: few; cdr3_length: 13; v_call: TRBV10-3; d_call: -; j_call: TRBJ1-5; cdr3_aa: CAITQASNQPQHF; cdr3_nt: TGTGCCATCACCCAGGCTAGCAATCAGCCCCAGCATTTT
clone_size: -; cdr3_length: 16; v_call: TRBV6-1; d_call: TRBD2; j_call: TRBJ2-5; cdr3_aa: CASSPWASGGEETQYF; cdr3_nt: TGTGCCAGCAGCCCCTGGGCTAGCGGGGGGGAAGAGACCCAGTACTTC
clone_size: -; cdr3_length: 13; v_call: TRBV10-2; d_call: -; j_call: TRBJ1-1; cdr3_aa: CASSEFRNTEAFF; cdr3_nt: TGCGCCAGCAGTGAATTCAGGAACACTGAAGCTTTCTTT
clone_size: -; cdr3_length: 15; v_call: TRBV5-1; d_call: TRBD1; j_call: TRBJ2-3; cdr3_aa: CASSIGQGATDTQYF; cdr3_nt: TGCGCCAGCAGCATAGGACAGGGGGCAACAGATACGCAGTATTTT
clone_size: -; cdr3_length: 14; v_call: TRBV5-1; d_call: -; j_call: TRBJ1-2; cdr3_aa: CASSLSGGQRGYTF; cdr3_nt: TGCGCCAGCAGCTTGAGTGGTGGGCAGCGTGGCTACACCTTC
clone_size: -; cdr3_length: 15; v_call: TRBV7-2; d_call: -; j_call: TRBJ2-7; cdr3_aa: CASSTSRDLPYEQYF; cdr3_nt: TGTGCCAGCAGCACTAGCCGGGACCTACCCTACGAGCAGTACTTC
clone_size: -; cdr3_length: 17; v_call: TRBV5-1; d_call: TRBD1; j_call: TRBJ1-4; cdr3_aa: CASSWRGTGSTNEKLFF; cdr3_nt: TGCGCCAGCAGCTGGAGGGGGACAGGCTCAACTAATGAAAAACTGTTTTTT
clone_size: -; cdr3_length: 11; v_call: TRBV7-2; d_call: -; j_call: TRBJ2-3; cdr3_aa: CASSLALGQYF; cdr3_nt: TGTGCCAGCAGCTTAGCTCTTGGGCAGTATTTT
clone_size: -; cdr3_length: 16; v_call: TRBV7-6; d_call: TRBD2; j_call: TRBJ2-7; cdr3_aa: CASSLAWTGGSSEQYF; cdr3_nt: TGTGCCAGCAGCCTCGCTTGGACGGGAGGATCGTCAGAGCAGTACTTC
clone_size: -; cdr3_length: 17; v_call: TRBV7-9; d_call: -; j_call: TRBJ2-6; cdr3_aa: CASSPMGGHSGANVLTF; cdr3_nt: TGTGCCAGCAGCCCGATGGGGGGGCACTCTGGGGCCAACGTCCTGACTTTC
clone_size: -; cdr3_length: 11; v_call: TRBV29-1; d_call: -; j_call: TRBJ2-1; cdr3_aa: CSVVTLNEQFF; cdr3_nt: TGCAGCGTTGTAACCCTCAATGAGCAGTTCTTC
clone_size: -; cdr3_length: 14; v_call: TRBV7-9; d_call: -; j_call: TRBJ1-2; cdr3_aa: CASSLVGADYGYTF; cdr3_nt: TGTGCCAGCAGCTTAGTGGGGGCAGACTATGGCTACACCTTC
clone_size: few; cdr3_length: 16; v_call: TRBV6-5; d_call: -; j_call: TRBJ2-1; cdr3_aa: CASSYSTAGFHNEQFF; cdr3_nt: TGTGCCAGCAGTTACTCGACTGCAGGGTTTCACAATGAGCAGTTCTTC
clone_size: once; cdr3_length: 14; v_call: TRBV5-1; d_call: -; j_call: TRBJ1-2; cdr3_aa: CASSLVPGLYGYTF; cdr3_nt: TGCGCCAGCAGCTTGGTCCCGGGACTCTATGGCTACACCTTC
clone_size: few; cdr3_length: 16; v_call: TRBV6-2/TRBV6-3; d_call: -; j_call: TRBJ1-1; cdr3_aa: CASSYSIQGRRTEAFF; cdr3_nt: TGTGCCAGCAGTTACTCGATACAGGGCCGGCGCACTGAAGCTTTCTTT
clone_size: -; cdr3_length: 19; v_call: TRBV21-1; d_call: -; j_call: TRBJ2-5; cdr3_aa: CASSPLLHRQGALKETQYF; cdr3_nt: TGTGCCAGCAGCCCTCTCCTACATCGACAGGGGGCACTTAAAGAGACCCAGTACTTC
clone_size: -; cdr3_length: 16; v_call: TRBV15; d_call: TRBD2; j_call: TRBJ2-1; cdr3_aa: CATSRVGGRSYNEQFF; cdr3_nt: TGTGCCACCAGCAGAGTCGGCGGGAGATCCTACAATGAGCAGTTCTTC
clone_size: -; cdr3_length: 15; v_call: TRBV6-2/TRBV6-3; d_call: TRBD2; j_call: TRBJ2-7; cdr3_aa: CASRNFLAGENEQYF; cdr3_nt: TGTGCCAGCAGAAACTTTTTAGCGGGAGAAAACGAGCAGTACTTC
clone_size: -; cdr3_length: 14; v_call: TRBV6-1; d_call: -; j_call: TRBJ2-3; cdr3_aa: CASRNPGAKDTQYF; cdr3_nt: TGTGCCAGCAGAAATCCGGGCGCAAAGGATACGCAGTATTTT
clone_size: few; cdr3_length: 17; v_call: TRBV10-3; d_call: -; j_call: TRBJ1-3; cdr3_aa: CAISESIGRSSGNTIYF; cdr3_nt: TGTGCCATCAGTGAGTCGATCGGCCGCAGCTCTGGAAACACCATATATTTT
clone_size: -; cdr3_length: 15; v_call: TRBV4-2; d_call: -; j_call: TRBJ1-1; cdr3_aa: CASSQGGLGITEAFF; cdr3_nt: TGTGCCAGCAGCCAGGGGGGCCTTGGGATAACTGAAGCTTTCTTT
clone_size: few; cdr3_length: 14; v_call: TRBV20-1; d_call: TRBD2; j_call: TRBJ2-1; cdr3_aa: CSARVGASGDEQFF; cdr3_nt: TGCAGTGCTAGAGTTGGGGCTAGCGGGGATGAGCAGTTCTTC
clone_size: few; cdr3_length: 17; v_call: TRBV10-3; d_call: -; j_call: TRBJ2-6; cdr3_aa: CAISEKDGSSGANVLTF; cdr3_nt: TGTGCCATCAGTGAGAAGGACGGAAGCTCTGGGGCCAACGTCCTGACTTTC
clone_size: few; cdr3_length: 14; v_call: TRBV29-1; d_call: -; j_call: TRBJ2-3; cdr3_aa: CSVDLSGGTDTQYF; cdr3_nt: TGCAGCGTTGACTTAAGTGGTGGGACAGATACGCAGTATTTT
clone_size: few; cdr3_length: 16; v_call: TRBV6-2/TRBV6-3; d_call: TRBD2; j_call: TRBJ2-1; cdr3_aa: CASSKSRGAYYNEQFF; cdr3_nt: TGTGCCAGCAGTAAATCGCGGGGGGCCTACTACAATGAGCAGTTCTTC
clone_size: -; cdr3_length: 15; v_call: TRBV11-2; d_call: TRBD1; j_call: TRBJ2-7; cdr3_aa: CASSLSWDRVYEQYF; cdr3_nt: TGTGCCAGCAGCTTATCCTGGGACAGGGTTTACGAGCAGTACTTC
clone_size: -; cdr3_length: 15; v_call: TRBV27; d_call: -; j_call: TRBJ2-1; cdr3_aa: CASKEDRFPYNEQFF; cdr3_nt: TGTGCCAGCAAAGAGGATCGGTTCCCCTACAATGAGCAGTTCTTC
clone_size: -; cdr3_length: 15; v_call: TRBV7-2; d_call: TRBD2; j_call: TRBJ2-2; cdr3_aa: CASSWWGGNTGELFF; cdr3_nt: TGTGCCAGCAGCTGGTGGGGGGGGAACACCGGGGAGCTGTTTTTT
clone_size: few; cdr3_length: 14; v_call: TRBV9; d_call: -; j_call: TRBJ2-5; cdr3_aa: CASSVGGARETQYF; cdr3_nt: TGTGCCAGCAGCGTAGGAGGGGCTCGAGAGACCCAGTACTTC
clone_size: -; cdr3_length: 15; v_call: TRBV28; d_call: TRBD2; j_call: TRBJ2-7; cdr3_aa: CASAGTSGSWYEQYF; cdr3_nt: TGTGCCAGCGCCGGGACTAGCGGGAGTTGGTACGAGCAGTACTTC